The 31 T cell receptor beta chains below were found in one sample sequenced in a study of Ad26.COV2.S vaccination and SARS-CoV-2 variants. Libraries were prepared by immunoSEQ multiplex PCR; TCRdb keeps only in-frame clonotypes and omits some of them. The sample lists about 180,000 clones, roughly nine tenths occurring once. The source was peripheral blood, collected after recovery from COVID-19. These receptor sequences come from a human donor who had recovered from COVID-19.

V and J are TRBV5-1 and TRBJ2-5, with TRBD1 matching 7 bases. Germline trimming cut 7 bases from V and 3 bases from J; bases unmatched to any gene: 9. CDR1 and CDR2 from the germline V gene are SGHRS and YFSETQ. The CDR3 loop spans 14 amino acids. The CDR3 region has the DNA TGCGCCAGCGGTCCGGGACAGATTAAAGAGACCCAGTACTTC. Translated: CASGPGQIKETQYF. Based on the CDR3 plus reference TRBV5-1 and TRBJ2-5, the full variable domain is KAGVTQTPRYLIKTRGQQVTLSCSPISGHRSVSWYQQTPGQGLQFLFEYFSETQRNKGNFPGRFSGRQFSNSRSEMNVSTLELGDSALYLCASGPGQIKETQYFGPGTRLLVL.

This rearrangement joins TRBV6-6 to TRBJ1-1, with no clear D. Germline V gene data show CDR1 as MNHNY and CDR2 as SVGAGI (reference sequence). Trimming removed 5 bases from V and 6 bases from J, with 10 bases in between. This CDR3 has 12 residues. DNA of the CDR3: TGTGCCAGCAGTATGGGGTTCCCTGAAGCTTTCTTT. Residues: CASSMGFPEAFF.

This clone appeared once. The genes are TRBV5-4 and TRBJ1-3; TRBD1 is a possible D gene (5 bases). There are 15 residues in the CDR3. Germline V gene data show CDR1 as SGHNT and CDR2 as YYREEE (reference sequence). Trimming cost V 4 bases and J 4 bases, with 15 bases left between them. The CDR3 DNA follows: TGTGCCAGCAGCGCCCGCTCCAGGGCCGGAAACACCATATATTTT. Translated: CASSARSRAGNTIYF. The whole variable domain, filled in from reference TRBV5-4 and TRBJ1-3, reads ETGVTQSPTHLIKTRGQQVTLRCSSQSGHNTVSWYQQALGQGPQFIFQYYREEENGRGNFPPRFSGLQFPNYSSELNVNALELDDSALYLCASSARSRAGNTIYFGEGSWLTVV.

The rearrangement links TRBV28 to TRBJ1-6; 7 bases fit TRBD1. Trimming took 4 bases from V and 10 from J; bases not matched to a gene: 16. CDR1 is MDHEN and CDR2 is SYDVKM in the germline V gene. The CDR3 sequence is 17 residues long. CDR3 residues: CASSSGQGVQGGSPLHF. The CDR3 coding sequence is TGTGCCAGCAGTTCCGGCCAGGGTGTCCAGGGGGGATCACCCCTCCACTTT.

V and J are TRBV5-1 and TRBJ2-7, with D perhaps matching TRBD1 (6 bases). The V and J ends lost 4 bases and 3 bases respectively, with 14 bases between them. This CDR3 comprises 14 residues. Germline V gives CDR1 SGHRS, CDR2 YFSETQ. The CDR3 sequence is CASSPRDNNYEQYF. The CDR3 DNA sequence: TGCGCCAGCAGCCCCCGGGACAACAACTACGAGCAGTACTTC.

The genes are TRBV7-9 and TRBJ2-3; 13 positions match TRBD2. Germline-derived CDR1 and CDR2 are SEHNR and FQNEAQ (reference sequence). V shed 5 bases, J shed 3 bases, and the junction held 5 bases outside the gene matches. The CDR3 extends over 16 amino acids. DNA of the CDR3: TGTGCCAGCAGCCCAACTAGCGGGGGGGCGACAGATACGCAGTATTTT. This gives the protein CASSPTSGGATDTQYF.

This chain uses TRBV18 with TRBJ1-3, with D maybe TRBD1 (5 bases). CDR1 and CDR2 from the germline V gene are KGHSH and LQKENI. This CDR3 is 17 amino acids long. V gave up 1 base and J gave up 4 bases, with 17 bases separating them. CDR3 amino acids: CASSPRFDGARGNTIYF. CDR3 sequence (DNA): TGTGCCAGCTCACCACGGTTTGACGGGGCGCGGGGAAACACCATATATTTT.

This clone was counted a few times. The chain uses TRBV5-6 and TRBJ2-1; no clear D. This CDR3 region has 13 residues. Trimming removed 2 bases from V and 6 bases from J, with 9 bases in between. From germline, CDR1 is SGHDT and CDR2 YYEEEE. The CDR3 sequence: CASSFPGLNEQFF. The CDR3 DNA reads as TGTGCCAGCAGCTTTCCTGGTCTCAATGAGCAGTTCTTC.

The chain has TRBV2 and TRBJ2-3; 12 bases map to TRBD2. This CDR3 has 16 amino acids. Germline V gene data show CDR1 as SNHLY and CDR2 as FYNNEI. The ends lost 7 bases at V and 1 base at J; junction bases unmatched: 6. CDR3 amino acids: CASKRTSGVGTDTQYF. The DNA of the CDR3 is TGTGCCAGCAAGAGGACTAGCGGGGTCGGCACAGATACGCAGTATTTT.

The chain employs TRBV28 and TRBJ2-4; D not certain. This CDR3 contains 16 residues. V was clipped by 2 bases and J by 1 base, with 12 bases between them. Looked up from germline, CDR1 is MDHEN and CDR2 is SYDVKM. The CDR3 loop reads CASSLTFHTAKNIQYF. The CDR3 DNA is TGTGCCAGCAGTTTAACTTTTCACACGGCCAAAAACATTCAGTACTTC.

The chain links TRBV7-9 to TRBJ2-7, with 12 bases aligning to TRBD2. The trim removed 1 base at V and 5 bases at J, leaving 6 bases unmatched. Per germline, CDR1 SEHNR and CDR2 FQNEAQ (reference sequence). The CDR3 spans 16 residues. The CDR3 region is CASSLVPSGGAHEQYF. The CDR3 nucleotides are TGTGCCAGCAGCTTAGTCCCTAGCGGGGGGGCTCACGAGCAGTACTTC.

The chain uses TRBV2 and TRBJ2-3, with D perhaps TRBD2 (5 bases). Germline assignment: CDR1 SNHLY and CDR2 FYNNEI. The CDR3 extends over 12 amino acids. V lost 3 bases to trimming and J lost 5 bases, with 6 bases between them. The CDR3 DNA reads as TGTGCCAGCAGTGATCGGGGAGATACGCAGTATTTT. It specifies CASSDRGDTQYF.

This chain uses TRBV12-5 with TRBJ2-1; 9 bases agree with TRBD2. Germline V gene data show CDR1 as LGHNT and CDR2 as FRNRAP. The V segment lost 8 bases and the J segment 8 bases; nucleotides outside the gene matches: 13. The CDR3 runs 15 residues. The chain's CDR3 is CASRLNSGRRYEQFF. The CDR3 DNA sequence: TGTGCTAGTAGGTTGAATAGCGGGAGACGATATGAGCAGTTCTTC.

J is TRBJ2-1 and V is TRBV7-2, with 7 positions matching TRBD2. The CDR3 totals 15 residues. The germline V gene has CDR1 SGHTA and CDR2 FQGNSA. Unmatched junction bases numbered 13, after V lost 4 bases and J lost 10 bases. CDR3 protein: CASSSIGVAGLEQFF. CDR3 sequence (DNA): TGTGCCAGCAGCTCTATCGGGGTAGCGGGTCTCGAGCAGTTCTTC.

The CDR3 sequence is CASGRAGKISGNTIYF. For the CDR3, the DNA is TGTGCCAGCGGCCGGGCCGGTAAAATCTCTGGAAACACCATATATTTT. The genes are TRBV9 and TRBJ1-3; D is unclear. Trimming shortened V by 7 bases and J by 0 bases, and 17 bases separated the two germline ends. Germline loops: CDR1 SGDLS, CDR2 YYNGEE. The CDR3 is made up of 16 amino acids.

The chain recombines TRBV3-1 (or the pseudogene TRBV3-2) with TRBJ2-2; the D is unclear. Trimming stripped 4 bases from V and 6 bases from J, with 12 bases between. This CDR3 has 14 residues. Germline assignment: CDR1 LGHDT and CDR2 YNNKEL (reference sequence). CDR3: CASSRLRTPGELFF. The CDR3, as DNA: TGTGCCAGCAGCCGCCTTAGGACGCCCGGGGAGCTGTTTTTT.

V gene TRBV9 combines with J gene TRBJ2-1; the D gene is possibly TRBD2 (5 bases). Deletions cut 6 bases from V and 0 bases from J, with 10 bases between. The CDR3 extends over 14 amino acids. Germline CDR1 SGDLS, CDR2 YYNGEE. CDR3 amino acids: CASTRGSSYNEQFF. CDR3 sequence (DNA): TGTGCCAGCACACGGGGAAGCTCCTACAATGAGCAGTTCTTC.

The V and J genes are TRBV4-2 and TRBJ2-1, with TRBD2 matching over 11 bases. The CDR3 covers 17 residues. The germline V gene has CDR1 LGHNA and CDR2 YNFKEQ. V gave up 1 base and J gave up 4 bases; unmatched junction bases: 6. The CDR3: CASSQVSTSGMYNEQFF. In nucleotides, the CDR3 is TGTGCCAGCAGCCAAGTGTCGACTAGCGGGATGTACAATGAGCAGTTCTTC.

This clone was seen once. This chain links TRBV27 with TRBJ2-1; 8 bases fit TRBD1. The trim removed 9 bases at V and 0 bases at J, leaving 4 bases unmatched. Germline lookup yields CDR1 MNHEY and CDR2 SMNVEV (reference sequence). The CDR3 sequence is 14 residues long. The CDR3 sequence is CASTGGFSYNEQFF. DNA for the CDR3: TGTGCCAGTACAGGGGGGTTCTCCTACAATGAGCAGTTCTTC.

The chain joins TRBV5-8 to TRBJ1-4; D not resolved. The CDR3 is made up of 13 amino acids. V was cut by 0 bases and J by 14 bases, with 14 bases left in between. Germline CDR1 reads SGHTS; CDR2 reads YDEGEE. The CDR3 reads CASSLEQGLGLFF. CDR3 DNA sequence: TGTGCCAGCAGCTTGGAACAAGGATTAGGGCTGTTTTTT. The whole variable domain, filled in from reference TRBV5-8 and TRBJ1-4, reads EAGVTQSPTHLIKTRGQQATLRCSPISGHTSVYWYQQALGLGLQFLLWYDEGEERNRGNFPPRFSGRQFPNYSSELNVNALELEDSALYLCASSLEQGLGLFFGSGTQLSVL.

V gene TRBV16 combines with J gene TRBJ1-5; TRBD1 matches 8 bases. CDR3 size: 16 residues. Losses at the gene ends were 2 bases for V and 6 bases for J; bases not matched to a gene: 9. CDR1 is KGHSY, CDR2 FQNENV, per germline. DNA of the CDR3: TGTGCCAGCAGCCAACCCCAACACAGGGGGAGTCAGCCCCAGCATTTT. It codes for CASSQPQHRGSQPQHF.

This chain links TRBV11-2 with TRBJ2-2; the D is unclear. Germline V gene data show CDR1 as SGHAT and CDR2 as FQNNGV. The CDR3 runs 13 residues. V was shortened by 1 base and J by 4 bases, with 4 bases between the two germline ends. The CDR3: CASSLVGTGELFF. CDR3 coding DNA: TGTGCCAGCAGCTTAGTTGGCACCGGGGAGCTGTTTTTT.

This clone appeared a few times. This chain joins TRBV10-1 and TRBJ2-2; D not certain. The V end was cut by 6 bases, the J end by 1 base, with 6 bases between. The CDR3 length is 13 residues. The germline V gene has CDR1 WNHNN and CDR2 SYGVQD (reference sequence). CDR3 nucleotides: TGCGCCAGCAGCGGACGGAACACCGGGGAGCTGTTTTTT. Translated, it gives CASSGRNTGELFF.

This clone was recorded a few times. The chain joins TRBV4-1 to TRBJ1-6, with D uncertain. This CDR3 has 14 residues. Trimming stripped 0 bases from V and 9 bases from J, with 9 bases between. Germline V CDR1 and CDR2: MGHRA, YSYEKL. This CDR3 is CASSQDGEVSPLHF. CDR3 DNA sequence: TGCGCCAGCAGCCAAGACGGCGAGGTTTCACCCCTCCACTTT.

This clone was detected only a few times. The V call is TRBV27, the J call TRBJ1-5, with D perhaps matching TRBD1 (5 bases). Trimming pared 2 bases from V and 4 bases from J, leaving 9 bases between. Germline V gene lookup returns CDR1 MNHEY and CDR2 SMNVEV (reference sequence). This CDR3 is built from 14 residues. This chain's CDR3 is CASSLGTENQPQHF. The CDR3 DNA sequence: TGTGCCAGCAGTTTAGGGACGGAGAATCAGCCCCAGCATTTT.

This chain links TRBV20-1 with TRBJ2-5, with 7 bases fitting TRBD1. Trimming cost V 8 bases and J 4 bases; bases outside gene matches: 4. The V gene's germline CDR1 is DFQATT and CDR2 SNEGSKA (reference sequence). The CDR3 totals 11 residues. The CDR3 nucleotides are TGCAGTACAGGGGCGTTAGAGACCCAGTACTTC. Protein product: CSTGALETQYF.

This chain joins TRBV7-6 and TRBJ2-4; maybe TRBD1 (6 bases). Trimming removed 5 bases from V and 0 bases from J, with 26 bases in between. Germline CDR1 reads SGHVS; CDR2 reads FNYEAQ. The CDR3 is made up of 20 amino acids. The CDR3, as DNA: TGTGCCAGCAGCCCACATGACTGGACAGCCGGCGGCTTAGCCAAAAACATTCAGTACTTC. Protein product: CASSPHDWTAGGLAKNIQYF. The full variable domain, rest sourced from reference TRBV7-6 and TRBJ2-4, is GAGVSQSPRYKVTKRGQDVALRCDPISGHVSLYWYRQALGQGPEFLTYFNYEAQQDKSGLPNDRFSAERPEGSISTLTIQRTEQRDSAMYRCASSPHDWTAGGLAKNIQYFGAGTRLSVL.

This rearrangement joins TRBV2 to TRBJ1-5, with 10 bases identical to TRBD1. Germline V gene data show CDR1 as SNHLY and CDR2 as FYNNEI. The ends lost 6 bases at V and 4 bases at J; junction bases unmatched: 6. This CDR3 is 15 amino acids long. This CDR3 reads CASSDGQGVNQPQHF. In nucleotides, the CDR3 is TGTGCCAGCAGCGACGGACAGGGGGTTAATCAGCCCCAGCATTTT.

The chain recombines TRBV18 with TRBJ1-1; D call uncertain. V shed 1 base and J shed 1 base, with 10 bases lying between them. Germline V gives CDR1 KGHSH, CDR2 LQKENI. The CDR3 loop spans 15 amino acids. The CDR3 DNA reads as TGTGCCAGCTCACCACGATTACAGAGGAACACTGAAGCTTTCTTT. It yields the protein CASSPRLQRNTEAFF.

This clone turned up a few times. The chain couples TRBV7-9 to TRBJ2-1, with TRBD2 identical over 13 bases. This CDR3 comprises 19 residues. The J segment lost 1 base and the V segment lost 5 bases, leaving 11 bases of the junction unmatched. Germline V gene lookup returns CDR1 SEHNR and CDR2 FQNEAQ (reference sequence). For the CDR3, the DNA is TGTGCCAGCAGCCCTTTATGGACTAGCGGGAGTGGGTCCTACAATGAGCAGTTCTTC. Translation gives CASSPLWTSGSGSYNEQFF.

The genes are TRBV18 and TRBJ2-3; tentatively, D is TRBD2 (6 bases). The CDR3 has 15 amino acids. In germline, CDR1 is KGHSH, CDR2 LQKENI. The V gene lost 3 bases and the J gene lost 4 bases, with 14 bases spanning the gap. CDR3 nucleotides: TGTGCCAGCTCACCCCGGGAGCACGTCCCAGATACGCAGTATTTT. Amino acid sequence: CASSPREHVPDTQYF.